Listed below are T cell receptor beta chains from one sample, sequenced in a study of blood T cells in healthy people across ages. TCRdb redid the calling of the 5' RACE reads with MiXCR, one entry per CDR3 protein. The table records some 1.5 million distinct CDR3 sequences, 28% of them present only once. Material for sequencing was blood. All receptors come from a woman younger than 45 in good health. Both conserved end residues are part of each CDR3. D genes are given only for firm matches. Not all rows give a size; the values are once, few, many and, for expanded clones, a class.

d_gene: TRBD2; j_gene: TRBJ2-1; v_gene: TRBV2; abundance: .; CDR3aa: CASSGTSGRSVEQFF; CDR3nt: TGTGCCAGCAGCGGGACTAGCGGGAGGTCAGTTGAGCAGTTCTTC
d_gene: .; j_gene: TRBJ2-3; v_gene: TRBV7-2; abundance: many; CDR3aa: CASSLVSLASDTQYF; CDR3nt: TGTGCCAGCAGCTTAGTATCCCTAGCGTCAGATACGCAGTATTTT
d_gene: .; j_gene: TRBJ2-5; v_gene: TRBV4-1; abundance: .; CDR3aa: CASSQDGTGGVETQYF; CDR3nt: TGCGCCAGCAGCCAAGACGGGACCGGCGGGGTGGAGACCCAGTACTTC
d_gene: TRBD1; j_gene: TRBJ2-4; v_gene: TRBV20-1; abundance: few; CDR3aa: CSARDGTAIAKNIQYF; CDR3nt: TGCAGTGCTAGAGATGGGACAGCGATAGCCAAAAACATTCAGTACTTC
d_gene: .; j_gene: TRBJ2-7; v_gene: TRBV3-1; abundance: few; CDR3aa: CASSQGPRLYEQYF; CDR3nt: TGTGCCAGCAGCCAAGGACCCAGGCTGTACGAGCAGTACTTC
d_gene: TRBD2; j_gene: TRBJ2-1; v_gene: TRBV20-1; abundance: few; CDR3aa: CSASEGRGGYNVQFF; CDR3nt: TGCAGTGCTAGTGAGGGGCGGGGGGGTTACAATGTGCAGTTCTTC
d_gene: TRBD2; j_gene: TRBJ2-7; v_gene: TRBV7-9; abundance: .; CDR3aa: CASSLGLAGEGPGYEQYF; CDR3nt: TGTGCCAGCAGCTTAGGACTAGCGGGAGAGGGCCCTGGGTATGAGCAGTACTTC
d_gene: TRBD1; j_gene: TRBJ2-7; v_gene: TRBV3-1; abundance: .; CDR3aa: CASRDRESGYEQYF; CDR3nt: TGTGCCAGCCGGGACAGGGAATCTGGATACGAGCAGTACTTC
d_gene: .; j_gene: TRBJ2-7; v_gene: TRBV6-2/TRBV6-3; abundance: .; CDR3aa: CASTYGGNEQYF; CDR3nt: TGTGCCAGCACCTACGGAGGGAACGAGCAGTACTTC
d_gene: .; j_gene: TRBJ2-7; v_gene: TRBV7-2; abundance: few; CDR3aa: CASSLDGRLYEQYF; CDR3nt: TGTGCCAGCAGCTTAGACGGAAGGCTCTACGAGCAGTACTTC
d_gene: TRBD2; j_gene: TRBJ2-6; v_gene: TRBV20-1; abundance: few; CDR3aa: CSAPLAGDGANVLTF; CDR3nt: TGCAGTGCCCCCCTAGCGGGAGATGGGGCCAACGTCCTGACTTTC
d_gene: .; j_gene: TRBJ1-2; v_gene: TRBV2; abundance: few; CDR3aa: CASVRRFSGYTF; CDR3nt: TGTGCCAGCGTTAGGAGGTTCTCGGGCTACACCTTC
d_gene: .; j_gene: TRBJ2-1; v_gene: TRBV7-7; abundance: few; CDR3aa: CASSLVSGPANEQFF; CDR3nt: TGTGCCAGCAGCTTAGTTTCAGGCCCGGCCAATGAGCAGTTCTTC
d_gene: .; j_gene: TRBJ2-4; v_gene: TRBV15; abundance: few; CDR3aa: CATSRDITEPAKNIQYF; CDR3nt: TGTGCCACCAGCAGAGACATTACAGAGCCGGCCAAAAACATTCAGTACTTC
d_gene: TRBD1; j_gene: TRBJ1-4; v_gene: TRBV5-1; abundance: .; CDR3aa: CASRGTGSEKLFF; CDR3nt: TGCGCCAGCAGAGGGACAGGGTCTGAAAAACTGTTTTTT
d_gene: TRBD1; j_gene: TRBJ2-7; v_gene: TRBV4-1; abundance: many; CDR3aa: CASSQDRQGAVEQYF; CDR3nt: TGCGCCAGCAGCCAAGATCGGCAGGGGGCAGTCGAGCAGTACTTC
d_gene: TRBD1; j_gene: TRBJ2-5; v_gene: TRBV5-1; abundance: .; CDR3aa: CAHGTRGQGEESQYF; CDR3nt: TGCGCCCATGGCACGAGGGGGCAGGGGGAAGAGAGCCAGTACTTC
d_gene: .; j_gene: TRBJ2-7; v_gene: TRBV7-2; abundance: many; CDR3aa: CASSSDGPSYEQYF; CDR3nt: TGTGCCAGCAGCTCGGACGGTCCCTCCTACGAGCAGTACTTC
d_gene: TRBD1; j_gene: TRBJ2-5; v_gene: TRBV6-5; abundance: .; CDR3aa: CASHGQGAGSYGQYF; CDR3nt: TGTGCCAGCCATGGACAGGGGGCAGGGTCCTACGGGCAGTACTTC
d_gene: TRBD1; j_gene: TRBJ2-6; v_gene: TRBV4-1; abundance: .; CDR3aa: CASSPRTGETSGANVLTF; CDR3nt: TGCGCCAGCAGCCCAAGGACAGGGGAGACCTCTGGGGCCAACGTCCTGACTTTC
d_gene: .; j_gene: TRBJ1-2; v_gene: TRBV12-3/TRBV12-4; abundance: many; CDR3aa: CASSGQNYGYTF; CDR3nt: TGTGCCAGCAGTGGGCAGAACTATGGCTACACCTTC
d_gene: .; j_gene: TRBJ2-1; v_gene: TRBV7-2; abundance: few; CDR3aa: CASSLAGGVRNNEQFF; CDR3nt: TGTGCCAGCAGCTTAGCTGGGGGAGTGAGGAACAATGAGCAGTTCTTC
d_gene: .; j_gene: TRBJ2-1; v_gene: TRBV18; abundance: few; CDR3aa: CASSPQKRLQEQFF; CDR3nt: TGTGCCAGCTCACCACAAAAGAGGTTACAGGAGCAGTTCTTC